This passage covers 9 T cell receptor beta chains from one sample sequenced in a study of PD-L1 blockade in urothelial cancer. Generated by immunoSEQ multiplex PCR, the TCRdb table keeps only in-frame clones and is missing some. This sample has approximately 120,000 clones, with approximately 85% found just once. Time point described: peripheral blood 6 weeks after treatment start. The sequencing here drew on PBMCs, taken around atezolizumab (anti-PD-L1) treatment. The receptors derive from a man aged 50-60 years with urothelial cancer.

The chain recombines TRBV19 with TRBJ2-2; TRBD2 matches at 12 bases. The CDR3 is made up of 15 amino acids. The V segment lost 6 bases and the J segment 3 bases; nucleotides outside the gene matches: 2. Germline CDR1 LNHDA, CDR2 SQIVND (reference sequence). The CDR3 region is CASSRLAGDTGELFF. DNA of the CDR3: TGTGCCAGTAGCAGACTAGCGGGAGACACCGGGGAGCTGTTTTTT.

The chain recombines TRBV15 with TRBJ2-1, with a possible D match to TRBD2 (6 bases). There are 16 residues in the CDR3. Germline V gene data show CDR1 as LNHNV and CDR2 as YYDKDF (reference sequence). V gave up 3 bases and J gave up 5 bases, with 17 bases separating them. CDR3 in DNA: TGTGCCACCAGCAGGGGGGGTTCGGTCTTTGACAATGAGCAGTTCTTC. The encoded protein is CATSRGGSVFDNEQFF. The whole variable domain, remainder taken from reference TRBV15 and TRBJ2-1, is DAMVIQNPRYQVTQFGKPVTLSCSQTLNHNVMYWYQQKSSQAPKLLFHYYDKDFNNEADTPDNFQSRRPNTSFCFLDIRSPGLGDTAMYLCATSRGGSVFDNEQFFGPGTRLTVL.

This clone was counted once. The chain couples TRBV10-1 to TRBJ1-6, with D uncertain. In germline, CDR1 is WNHNN, CDR2 SYGVQD (reference sequence). The CDR3 is made up of 13 amino acids. With 6 bases removed from V and 8 bases from J, the gap between germline ends came to 11 bases. The CDR3: CASRASQDSPLHF. CDR3 nucleotide sequence: TGCGCCAGCAGGGCCAGTCAGGATTCACCCCTCCACTTT.

Here the CDR3 reads CAWSVQGWVEKLFF. CDR3 sequence (DNA): TGTGCCTGGAGTGTACAGGGATGGGTGGAAAAACTGTTTTTT. The chain combines TRBV30 with TRBJ1-4, with D possibly TRBD1 on 6 matching bases. Trimming took 0 bases from V and 8 from J, leaving 13 bases between them. Germline V CDR1 and CDR2: GTSNPN, SVGIG (reference sequence). This CDR3 region has 14 residues.

The chain recombines TRBV4-1 with TRBJ2-1, with 9 bases lining up with TRBD2. With V trimmed by 6 bases and J by 10 bases, 16 bases remained unmatched. The CDR3 is 16 amino acids. CDR1 is MGHRA and CDR2 is YSYEKL in the germline V gene. Written as DNA, the CDR3 is TGCGCCAGCAGACCAAGCCCAGCGGGAGGCCAAGAGGAGCAGTTCTTC. Protein sequence: CASRPSPAGGQEEQFF.

In its sample, this clone was seen once. V gene TRBV4-1 combines with J gene TRBJ1-1, with D possibly TRBD1 on 6 matching bases. Germline-derived CDR1 and CDR2 are MGHRA and YSYEKL. The V and J ends lost 4 bases and 6 bases respectively, with 15 bases between them. The CDR3 is 14 amino acids. The CDR3 spells CASSRERGSSEAFF. Here the CDR3 DNA reads TGCGCCAGCAGCCGGGAGAGGGGGAGCTCTGAAGCTTTCTTT.

This rearrangement joins TRBV7-8 to TRBJ1-1, with D possibly matching TRBD1 (6 bases). The germline V gene has CDR1 SGHVS and CDR2 FQNEAQ. The CDR3 is made up of 14 amino acids. Trimming took 1 base from V and 7 from J, leaving 13 bases between them. The CDR3 loop reads CASSLGQVGGEAFF. Written as DNA, the CDR3 is TGTGCCAGCAGCTTAGGTCAGGTAGGGGGTGAAGCTTTCTTT. The full variable domain, in which reference TRBV7-8 and TRBJ1-1 provide the parts outside the CDR3, is GAGVSQSPRYKVAKRGQDVALRCDPISGHVSLFWYQQALGQGPEFLTYFQNEAQLDKSGLPSDRFFAERPEGSVSTLKIQRTQQEDSAVYLCASSLGQVGGEAFFGQGTRLTVV.

This chain links TRBV2 with TRBJ2-2; TRBD2 might be the D (5 bases). Germline V gene lookup returns CDR1 SNHLY and CDR2 FYNNEI. V was shortened by 5 bases and J by 4 bases, with 14 bases between the two germline ends. This CDR3 is 15 amino acids long. The CDR3 spells CASSPGWERTGELFF. The CDR3 DNA reads as TGTGCCAGCAGTCCTGGCTGGGAGCGCACCGGGGAGCTGTTTTTT. The full variable domain, its missing parts supplied by reference TRBV2 and TRBJ2-2, is EPEVTQTPSHQVTQMGQEVILRCVPISNHLYFYWYRQILGQKVEFLVSFYNNEISEKSEIFDDQFSVERPDGSNFTLKIRSTKLEDSAMYFCASSPGWERTGELFFGEGSRLTVL.

The chain couples TRBV19 to TRBJ1-1, with D perhaps matching TRBD1 (5 bases). The V gene lost 7 bases and the J gene lost 2 bases, with 20 bases spanning the gap. The CDR3 is made up of 16 amino acids. Germline CDR1 is LNHDA and CDR2 is SQIVND (reference sequence). As DNA, the CDR3 is TGTGCCAGTACTCGTATGGTGACAGCACTAAACACTGAAGCTTTCTTT. It translates to CASTRMVTALNTEAFF.